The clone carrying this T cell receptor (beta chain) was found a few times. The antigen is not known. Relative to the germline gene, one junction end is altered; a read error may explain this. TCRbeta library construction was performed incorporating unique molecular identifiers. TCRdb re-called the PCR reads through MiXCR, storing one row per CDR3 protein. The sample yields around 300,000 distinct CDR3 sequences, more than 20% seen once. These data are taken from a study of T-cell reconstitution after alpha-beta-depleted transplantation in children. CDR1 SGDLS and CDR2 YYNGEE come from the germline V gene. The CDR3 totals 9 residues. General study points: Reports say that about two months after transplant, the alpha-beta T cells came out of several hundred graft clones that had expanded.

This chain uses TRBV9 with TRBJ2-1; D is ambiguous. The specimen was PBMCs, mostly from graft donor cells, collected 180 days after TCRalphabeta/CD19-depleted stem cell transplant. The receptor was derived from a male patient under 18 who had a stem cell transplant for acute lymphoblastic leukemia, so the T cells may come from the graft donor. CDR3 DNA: TGTGCCAGCAGCGTAGAGCGGTTCTTC. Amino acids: CASSVERFF.